The 9 T cell receptor beta chains below were found in one sample sequenced in a study of T cell changes during pregnancy in multiple sclerosis. Sequencing was performed with immunoSEQ multiplex PCR; in TCRdb, only in-frame clones are kept and a portion is missing. The table has about 36,000 clones, more than 75% seen once. This specimen was CD4+ T cells from peripheral blood mononuclear cells, taken in the first trimester of pregnancy. These receptors were collected from a female donor with multiple sclerosis, enrolled in a pregnancy study.

The J gene is TRBJ1-5, the V gene TRBV27; TRBD1 aligns across 7 bases. The CDR3 totals 17 residues. Germline V gene sequence: CDR1 MNHEY, CDR2 SMNVEV (reference sequence). V was clipped by 5 bases and J by 0 bases; unmatched bases: 10. This chain's CDR3 is CASSPGQRSNSNQPQHF. In nucleotides, the CDR3 is TGTGCCAGCAGTCCGGGACAGCGATCCAATAGCAATCAGCCCCAGCATTTT.

This chain joins TRBV6-5 and TRBJ1-1; D might be TRBD1 (5 bases). Trimming stripped 0 bases from V and 6 bases from J, with 8 bases between. This CDR3 spans 13 amino acids. Germline V gene sequence: CDR1 MNHEY, CDR2 SVGAGI. CDR3 sequence: CASSYSRGPEAFF. CDR3 nucleotides: TGTGCCAGCAGTTACTCGCGGGGACCTGAAGCTTTCTTT.

The chain links TRBV6-1 to TRBJ2-4; the D gene is possibly TRBD1 (5 bases). V lost 2 bases to trimming and J lost 1 base, with 12 bases between them. This CDR3 is built from 16 residues. Per germline, CDR1 MNHNS and CDR2 SASEGT. In nucleotides, the CDR3 is TGTGCCAGCAGTGAATGGACGACAGATGCCAAAAACATTCAGTACTTC. Amino acid sequence: CASSEWTTDAKNIQYF.

This rearrangement joins TRBV14 to TRBJ2-7; TRBD1 might be the D (5 bases). The CDR3 is 13 amino acids. Germline V gives CDR1 SGHDN, CDR2 FVKESK. V shed 0 bases and J shed 5 bases, with 8 bases lying between them. The CDR3 sequence: CASSQDRAHEQYF. CDR3 nucleotide sequence: TGTGCCAGCAGCCAAGACAGGGCCCACGAGCAGTACTTC.

V and J are TRBV21-1 and TRBJ2-6; the table names TRBD1, a call not compared with the DNA. TRBV21-1 is given as a pseudogene. The CDR3 loop spans 18 amino acids. The CDR3 here is CASSSAEGARAGANVLTF. As DNA, the CDR3 is TGTGCCAGCAGCTCCGCGGAGGGGGCGCGGGCTGGGGCCAACGTCCTGACTTTC.

The J gene is TRBJ2-7, the V gene TRBV27, with 8 bases matching TRBD1. This CDR3 contains 18 residues. CDR1 is MNHEY and CDR2 is SMNVEV in the germline V gene (reference sequence). V was pared by 2 bases and J by 7 bases, with 19 bases of the junction left unmatched. The CDR3 coding sequence is TGTGCCAGCAGTTTACGAGGGGTTTGGGGACAGGACCCTAAAGAGCAGTACTTC. As protein: CASSLRGVWGQDPKEQYF.

This chain connects TRBV4-1 to TRBJ1-4; 7 nucleotides line up with TRBD1. CDR3 size: 16 residues. After removal of 0 bases from V and 10 bases from J, the junction contained 11 bases not matched to a gene. Germline CDR1 reads MGHRA; CDR2 reads YSYEKL. The CDR3 nucleotides read TGCGCCAGCAGCCAAGAAAGGGGGACAGCGAGGGCAAAACTGTTTTTT. Its translation: CASSQERGTARAKLFF.

This clone was seen only a few times. The rearrangement links TRBV7-8 to TRBJ2-3, with 7 bases fitting TRBD1. This CDR3 is 14 amino acids long. Germline loops: CDR1 SGHVS, CDR2 FQNEAQ. J lost 7 bases, V lost 3 bases, and 7 bases had no gene match. CDR3 nucleotide sequence: TGTGCCAGCAGCTTCCCGACAGGGTCAAATACGCAGTATTTT. It specifies CASSFPTGSNTQYF.

This chain uses TRBV18 with TRBJ1-6, with TRBD1 identical over 7 bases. CDR1 is KGHSH, CDR2 LQKENI, per germline. Germline trimming cut 6 bases from V and 5 bases from J; bases unmatched to any gene: 7. CDR3 length equals 15 residues. CDR3 bases: TGTGCCAGCTCTCCCGGGACAGCCAATAATTCACCCCTCCACTTT. Its translation: CASSPGTANNSPLHF.